The 15 T cell receptor beta chains below all came from one sample that was sequenced in a study of T cell changes during pregnancy in multiple sclerosis. Here immunoSEQ multiplex PCR was the method, and the copy in TCRdb shows in-frame clones only, minus some. Found here are about 33,000 clones, 91% of them singletons; the top ten hold around 2.8%. The sample was CD4+ T cells from peripheral blood mononuclear cells, taken in the third trimester of pregnancy. The receptors shown here come from a female donor in good health, enrolled as a control in a pregnancy study.

V and J are TRBV27 and TRBJ1-1; D possibly corresponds to TRBD1 (6 bases). Germline assignment: CDR1 MNHEY and CDR2 SMNVEV (reference sequence). The ends were cut back, 2 bases at V and 0 bases at J, with 13 bases in the middle. CDR3 length: 16 residues. CDR3 DNA: TGTGCCAGCAGTTTAACAGGGTTAAGGGTGAACACTGAAGCTTTCTTT. It translates to CASSLTGLRVNTEAFF.

The chain couples TRBV5-1 to TRBJ2-5; 11 bases line up with TRBD2. Germline CDR1 and CDR2: SGHRS and YFSETQ. The CDR3 is 16 residues long. The V gene end was trimmed by 0 bases and the J gene end by 5 bases; junction bases not matched to a gene: 6. The CDR3 is CASSLGSGGAVETQYF. CDR3 in DNA: TGCGCCAGCAGCTTGGGTAGCGGGGGGGCCGTGGAGACCCAGTACTTC. The whole variable domain, filled in from reference TRBV5-1 and TRBJ2-5, reads KAGVTQTPRYLIKTRGQQVTLSCSPISGHRSVSWYQQTPGQGLQFLFEYFSETQRNKGNFPGRFSGRQFSNSRSEMNVSTLELGDSALYLCASSLGSGGAVETQYFGPGTRLLVL.

The chain links TRBV15 to TRBJ2-1, with 8 bases identical to TRBD1. After removal of 3 bases from V and 5 bases from J, the junction contained 9 bases not matched to a gene. Germline CDR1 is LNHNV and CDR2 is YYDKDF (reference sequence). CDR3 length: 16 amino acids. As DNA, the CDR3 is TGTGCCACCAGCAGGATACCGGGACAGGCAAACAATGAGCAGTTCTTC. It encodes CATSRIPGQANNEQFF. Supplemented by reference TRBV15 and TRBJ2-1, the full variable domain reads DAMVIQNPRYQVTQFGKPVTLSCSQTLNHNVMYWYQQKSSQAPKLLFHYYDKDFNNEADTPDNFQSRRPNTSFCFLDIRSPGLGDTAMYLCATSRIPGQANNEQFFGPGTRLTVL.

V gene TRBV11-2 combines with J gene TRBJ2-1; perhaps TRBD2 as D (6 bases). CDR1 and CDR2 from the germline V gene are SGHAT and FQNNGV. The length of the CDR3 is 15 residues. The V end was cut by 5 bases, the J end by 8 bases, with 19 bases between. The CDR3 protein is CASSLIRGNNHEQFF. The CDR3 DNA reads as TGTGCCAGCAGCCTAATTCGGGGGAATAACCATGAGCAGTTCTTC.

The chain is built from TRBV5-5 and TRBJ2-3; D might be TRBD1 (5 bases). With 0 bases removed from V and 3 bases from J, the gap between germline ends came to 5 bases. CDR1 SGHKS and CDR2 YYEKEE come from the germline V gene (reference sequence). The CDR3 runs 13 residues. CDR3 region: CASSLEGTDTQYF. The CDR3 DNA reads as TGTGCCAGCAGCTTGGAGGGGACAGATACGCAGTATTTT. Combining the CDR3 with reference TRBV5-5 and TRBJ2-3 gives the whole variable domain DAGVTQSPTHLIKTRGQQVTLRCSPISGHKSVSWYQQVLGQGPQFIFQYYEKEERGRGNFPDRFSARQFPNYSSELNVNALLLGDSALYLCASSLEGTDTQYFGPGTRLTVL.

The V gene is TRBV2, the J gene TRBJ2-3; D not certain. CDR1 and CDR2 from the germline V gene are SNHLY and FYNNEI. The V gene lost 5 bases and the J gene lost 0 bases, with 12 bases spanning the gap. The CDR3 spans 15 residues. CDR3 residues: CASSTAELSTDTQYF. In DNA form, the CDR3 reads TGTGCCAGCAGTACAGCCGAACTCAGCACAGATACGCAGTATTTT.

The chain carries TRBV5-1 and TRBJ2-4; 9 nucleotides agree with TRBD1. This CDR3 comprises 15 residues. Germline V CDR1 and CDR2: SGHRS, YFSETQ. With 1 base clipped from V and 4 bases from J, the junction kept 3 bases outside the gene matches. The CDR3 reads CASSLMGQGKNIQYF. The CDR3 nucleotides read TGCGCCAGCAGCTTGATGGGACAGGGAAAAAACATTCAGTACTTC.

This clone was observed once. V usage is TRBV27 and J usage is TRBJ1-6; 7 bases agree with TRBD1. Unmatched junction bases numbered 5, after V lost 0 bases and J lost 0 bases. This CDR3 is built from 18 residues. Looked up from germline, CDR1 is MNHEY and CDR2 is SMNVEV (reference sequence). The CDR3 spells CASSLSRGPSSYNSPLHF. CDR3 sequence (DNA): TGTGCCAGCAGTTTATCGAGGGGGCCTAGCTCCTATAATTCACCCCTCCACTTT.

V usage is TRBV5-1 and J usage is TRBJ2-7, with D perhaps matching TRBD1 (6 bases). Trimming took 0 bases from V and 6 from J, leaving 10 bases between them. CDR3 size: 13 residues. The V gene's germline CDR1 is SGHRS and CDR2 YFSETQ. CDR3 residues: CASSLEGVGEQYF. In DNA, the CDR3 is TGCGCCAGCAGCTTGGAGGGGGTCGGCGAGCAGTACTTC.

The chain combines TRBV28 with TRBJ2-7; TRBD2 agrees at 8 bases. Germline assignment: CDR1 MDHEN and CDR2 SYDVKM. There are 13 residues in the CDR3. The trim removed 8 bases at V and 3 bases at J, leaving 6 bases unmatched. The CDR3, as DNA: TGTGCCAGCTCGGGAGGGACAAGCTACGAGCAGTACTTC. Its translation is CASSGGTSYEQYF.

CDR3 sequence: CATSSRLSPEQFF. The CDR3 DNA follows: TGTGCCACCAGCTCCCGACTGTCGCCTGAGCAGTTCTTC. V gene TRBV15 combines with J gene TRBJ2-1, with D unresolved. This CDR3 contains 13 residues. The V gene's germline CDR1 is LNHNV and CDR2 YYDKDF (reference sequence). Trimming shortened V by 5 bases and J by 9 bases, and 14 bases separated the two germline ends.

V usage is TRBV28 and J usage is TRBJ1-5; 9 bases align to TRBD1. The V gene end was trimmed by 7 bases and the J gene end by 2 bases; junction bases not matched to a gene: 3. CDR3 length equals 14 residues. The germline gives CDR1 MDHEN, CDR2 SYDVKM. The CDR3 DNA sequence: TGTGCCAGCAAGGGACAGGGCGGCAATCAGCCCCAGCATTTT. Translated, it gives CASKGQGGNQPQHF.

The chain has TRBV11-2 and TRBJ2-3; D possibly corresponds to TRBD2 (5 bases). CDR1 and CDR2 from the germline V gene are SGHAT and FQNNGV. This CDR3 is built from 17 residues. V lost 4 bases to trimming and J lost 5 bases, with 22 bases between them. This chain's CDR3 is CASSWPGDGIPGDTQYF. The CDR3 DNA follows: TGTGCCAGCAGCTGGCCCGGCGACGGGATCCCTGGAGATACGCAGTATTTT. The complete variable domain, with remaining parts taken from reference TRBV11-2 and TRBJ2-3, reads EAGVAQSPRYKIIEKRQSVAFWCNPISGHATLYWYQQILGQGPKLLIQFQNNGVVDDSQLPKDRFSAERLKGVDSTLKIQPAKLEDSAVYLCASSWPGDGIPGDTQYFGPGTRLTVL.

This chain links TRBV4-3 with TRBJ1-4; D may be TRBD1 (5 bases). Germline V gene lookup returns CDR1 LGHNA and CDR2 YSLEER. Trimming took 1 base from V and 2 from J, leaving 14 bases between them. The CDR3 has 17 amino acids. The CDR3 protein is CASSQVGEWGTNEKLFF. DNA for the CDR3: TGCGCCAGCAGCCAAGTAGGAGAGTGGGGCACTAATGAAAAACTGTTTTTT.

The rearrangement links TRBV7-2 to TRBJ2-1, with TRBD2 matching over 7 bases. J lost 7 bases, V lost 0 bases, and 3 bases had no gene match. Germline V gives CDR1 SGHTA, CDR2 FQGNSA. The CDR3 loop spans 14 amino acids. The CDR3 loop reads CASSLAGGWNEQFF. CDR3 nucleotide sequence: TGTGCCAGCAGCTTAGCGGGAGGGTGGAATGAGCAGTTCTTC.